Given below is one T cell receptor beta chain in context. Its specificity is not known. Sequencing was at survey level. The repertoire was sequenced with immunoSEQ multiplex PCR; TCRdb's copy has only in-frame clones and lacks some. The profile covers 45,000 to 55,000 clones, with around 70% appearing a single time and less than 2% taken by the ten largest. The sample originates from a study of STAT5B mutations in CD4+ large granular lymphocyte leukemia. Study-level background: Among healthy donors, a particular HLA allele went with more CDR3 'QG' motifs. Notes on the study in general: TRBV06-family usage was enriched in top patient clones (8/27) versus controls (2/35). No patients shared main leukemic clonotypes, though around 25% appeared at low frequency elsewhere.

The CDR3 is 15 amino acids. CDR1 is SEHNR, CDR2 FQNEAQ, per germline (reference sequence). The V segment lost 3 bases and the J segment 3 bases; nucleotides outside the gene matches: 7. This clonotype was sampled from a human donor in good health. The chain combines TRBV7-9 with TRBJ2-7, with 8 bases lining up with TRBD2. The specimen sequenced was CD4+ T cells from blood buffy coats. For the CDR3, the DNA is TGTGCCAGCAGCTTGGGAGCGGGGGCCGACTACGAGCAGTACGTC. Protein product: CASSLGAGADYEQYV.